This T cell receptor (beta chain) emerged from a study of multiple sclerosis patients with progressive multifocal leukoencephalopathy. General study results and limits: In most PML patients, TRB repertoires appeared less diverse by entropy.

After removal of 7 bases from V and 1 base from J, the junction contained 7 bases not matched to a gene. CDR1 is SEHNR, CDR2 FQNEAQ, per germline (reference sequence). CDR3 length: 15 residues. This sample's time point: before natalizumab initiation. Sequenced by immunoSEQ multiplex PCR; TCRdb stores in-frame clones only, minus some. The sample holds about 28,000 clones; roughly 91% are singletons and the top ten take about 1.1%. Concerning this clone: As yet, its antigen is unknown.

This receptor was identified in a human donor with multiple sclerosis. The rearrangement links TRBV7-9 to TRBJ2-5, with TRBD1 matching 9 bases. The sample comprised PBMCs. The CDR3 bases are TGTGCCAGCATCCCGGGACAGGGTGGCCAAGAGACCCAGTACTTC. Protein product: CASIPGQGGQETQYF. The full variable domain, in which reference TRBV7-9 and TRBJ2-5 provide the parts outside the CDR3, is DTGVSQNPRHKITKRGQNVTFRCDPISEHNRLYWYRQTLGQGPEFLTYFQNEAQLEKSRLLSDRFSAERPKGSFSTLEIQRTEQGDSAMYLCASIPGQGGQETQYFGPGTRLLVL.